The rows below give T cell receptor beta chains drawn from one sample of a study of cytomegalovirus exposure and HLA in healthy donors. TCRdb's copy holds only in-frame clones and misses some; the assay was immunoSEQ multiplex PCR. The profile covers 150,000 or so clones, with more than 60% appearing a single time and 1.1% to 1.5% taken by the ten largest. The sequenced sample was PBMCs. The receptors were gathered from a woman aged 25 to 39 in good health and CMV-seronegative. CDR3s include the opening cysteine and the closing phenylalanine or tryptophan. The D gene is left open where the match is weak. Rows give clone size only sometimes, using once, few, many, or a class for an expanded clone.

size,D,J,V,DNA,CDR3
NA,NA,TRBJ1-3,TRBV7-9,TGTGCCAGCAGCTTATTCGGGGGAAACACCATATATTTT,CASSLFGGNTIYF
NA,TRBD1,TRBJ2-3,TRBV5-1,TGCGCCTCCCAAAGGACAGGGGTAGGGAGAGGAGATACGCAGTATTTT,CASQRTGVGRGDTQYF
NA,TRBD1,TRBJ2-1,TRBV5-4,TGTGCCAGCAGCCTGGGACAGGGGGACTCGGCCTACAATGAGCAGTTCTTC,CASSLGQGDSAYNEQFF
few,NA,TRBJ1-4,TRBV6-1,TGTGCCAGCAACAGACAGGTCTCCGAAAAACTGTTTTTT,CASNRQVSEKLFF
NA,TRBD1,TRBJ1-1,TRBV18,TGTGCCAGCGTGACAGGGAAAGGGAATGAAGCTTTCTTT,CASVTGKGNEAFF
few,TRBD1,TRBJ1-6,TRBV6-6,TGTGCCAGCAGTGGACAGGGGGGTTCACCCCTCCACTTT,CASSGQGGSPLHF
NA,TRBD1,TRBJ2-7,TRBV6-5,TGTGCCAGCACCGTAGCGCCGGGACAGGGTTCCGAGCAGTACTTC,CASTVAPGQGSEQYF
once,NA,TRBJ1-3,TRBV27,TGTGCCAGCAGTCCGATCGACGGGGCTGGAAACACCATATATTTT,CASSPIDGAGNTIYF
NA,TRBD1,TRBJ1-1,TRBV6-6,TGTGCCAGCAGTTACGGCACCGGGACAGAGGCTTTCTTT,CASSYGTGTEAFF
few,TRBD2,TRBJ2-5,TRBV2,TGTGCCAGCACGGCGGGGGGGTTTCAAGAGACCCAGTACTTC,CASTAGGFQETQYF
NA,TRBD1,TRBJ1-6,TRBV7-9,TGTGCCAGCAGCCCCGGGACAGCACCTTTGGTCCTCCACTTT,CASSPGTAPLVLHF
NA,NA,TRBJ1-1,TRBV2,TGTGCCAGCCGTACAGGAAACACTGAAGCTTTCTTT,CASRTGNTEAFF
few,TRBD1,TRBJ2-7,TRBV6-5,TGTGCCAGCAGTCGACAGGGCAACGAGCAGTACTTC,CASSRQGNEQYF
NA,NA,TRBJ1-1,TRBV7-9,TGTTCCAGCAGCTCCCAGACCTTGGGCGCTTTCTTT,CSSSSQTLGAFF
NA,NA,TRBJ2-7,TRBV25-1,TGTGCCAGCAGTGACTCCGGACTGGGTCTAAACGAGCAGTACTTC,CASSDSGLGLNEQYF
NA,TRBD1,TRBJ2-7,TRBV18,TGTGCCAGCTCAGGTCGACAGGGGATGGGCTCCTACGAGCAGTACTTC,CASSGRQGMGSYEQYF
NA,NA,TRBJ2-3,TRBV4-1,TGCGCCAGCAGCCAAGGTCAGGGATGGGGAGATACGCAGTATTTT,CASSQGQGWGDTQYF
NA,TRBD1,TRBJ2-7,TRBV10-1,TGCGCCAGCAGCGCTCTGGGACAGGACGGACTCCACGAGCAGTACTTC,CASSALGQDGLHEQYF
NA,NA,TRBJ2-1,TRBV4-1,TGCGCCAGCAGCCAAGCTAGGAATGAGCAGTTCTTC,CASSQARNEQFF
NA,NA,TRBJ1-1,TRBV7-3,TGTGCCAGCAGCTTAACGCAGGGAACTGAAGCTTTCTTT,CASSLTQGTEAFF
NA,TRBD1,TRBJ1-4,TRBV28,TGTGCCAGCTTAAATAGACAGGGTCGTGAAAAACTGTTTTTT,CASLNRQGREKLFF
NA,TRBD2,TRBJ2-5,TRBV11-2,TGTGCCAGCAGCCAGTGGGGGGGGGTGGAGAGGGCCCAGTACTTC,CASSQWGGVERAQYF
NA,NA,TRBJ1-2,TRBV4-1,TGCGCCAGCAGCCAAGAGATGTCAGTTACCTATGGCTACACCTTC,CASSQEMSVTYGYTF
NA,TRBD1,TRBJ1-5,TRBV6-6,TGTGCCAGCGGGACCGTACAGGGGTCCCAGCATTTT,CASGTVQGSQHF
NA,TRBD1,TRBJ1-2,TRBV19,TGTGCCAGTAGTATAGAGGGACAGGGGGCGAGAGGCTACACCTTC,CASSIEGQGARGYTF
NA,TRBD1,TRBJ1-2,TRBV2,TGTGCCAGCAGTGACAGGGGGCTCGGTGGCTACACCTTC,CASSDRGLGGYTF
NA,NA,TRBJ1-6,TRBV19,TGTGCCAGTACGACGGATCGGGGAATGGATTCACCCCTCCACTTT,CASTTDRGMDSPLHF
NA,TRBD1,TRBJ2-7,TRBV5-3,TGTGCCAGAAGGGCTCAAGGACAGGAGATTGACGAGCAGTACTTC,CARRAQGQEIDEQYF
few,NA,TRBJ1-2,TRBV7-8,TGTGCCAGCAGCTTAGCTATCCGGGATGGCTACACCTTC,CASSLAIRDGYTF
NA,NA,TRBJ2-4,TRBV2,TGTGCCAGCAGTGATTCGGGGTTCATTCAGTACTTC,CASSDSGFIQYF
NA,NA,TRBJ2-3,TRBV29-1,TGCAGCGTTGAAGAAAGGGGGGGCGGGACAGATACGCAGTATTTT,CSVEERGGGTDTQYF
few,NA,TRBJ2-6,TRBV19,TGTGCCACCTCTCCCATCCTGGGGGCGAAAGGGGCCAACGTCCTGACTTTC,CATSPILGAKGANVLTF
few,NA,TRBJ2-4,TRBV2,TGTGCCAGCACTTTTGGGGGGGCGGGAAACATTCAGTACTTC,CASTFGGAGNIQYF
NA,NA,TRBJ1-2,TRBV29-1,TGCAGCGCGAGGCCCGGCGGAGGGGACCTCCTTGGCTACACCTTC,CSARPGGGDLLGYTF
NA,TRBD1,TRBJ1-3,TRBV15,TGTGCCACCAGTCGGACAGGGGCCTACTCTGGAAACACCATATATTTT,CATSRTGAYSGNTIYF
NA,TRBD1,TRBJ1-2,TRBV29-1,TGCAGCGTCAACCCCGGACAGGGGAATGGCTACACCTTC,CSVNPGQGNGYTF
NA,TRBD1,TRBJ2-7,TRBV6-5,TGTGCCAGCAGTTACGGAACAGGGGGCATCAACGAGCAGTACTTC,CASSYGTGGINEQYF
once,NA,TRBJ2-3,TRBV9,TGTGCCAGCAGCGCCTACACAGATACGCAGTATTTT,CASSAYTDTQYF
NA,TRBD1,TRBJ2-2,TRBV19,TGTGCCAGTAGTATATCCGGCGGACAGGGGTGGAACACCGGGGAGCTGTTTTTT,CASSISGGQGWNTGELFF
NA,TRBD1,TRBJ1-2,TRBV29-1,TGCAGCGTTGAAGAACAGGGGCCTAACTATGGCTACACCTTC,CSVEEQGPNYGYTF
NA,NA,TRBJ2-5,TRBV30,TGTGCCTGGGGGGGAGGCGGAGAGACCCAGTACTTC,CAWGGGGETQYF
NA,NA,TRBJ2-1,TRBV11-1,TGTGCCAGCAGCTTAGGCCGGGGATCCTCCAATGAGCAGTTCTTC,CASSLGRGSSNEQFF
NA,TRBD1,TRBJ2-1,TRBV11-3,TGTGCCAGCAGCTTAGCGGGACAGAGCTACAATGAGCAGTTCTTC,CASSLAGQSYNEQFF
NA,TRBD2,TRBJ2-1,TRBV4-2,TGTGCCAGCAGCCAAGAGTCGGCGGGGGGGCTAAATGAGCAGTTCTTC,CASSQESAGGLNEQFF
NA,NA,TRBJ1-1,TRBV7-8,TGTGCCAGCAGCTCCCGGGGGAGATCTCCTGAAGCTTTCTTT,CASSSRGRSPEAFF
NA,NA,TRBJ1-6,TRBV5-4,TGTGCCAGCAGCTTGGACTTCGGCGGGGGGTATAATTCACCCCTCCACTTT,CASSLDFGGGYNSPLHF
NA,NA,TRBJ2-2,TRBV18,TGTGCCAGCTCACCATTAGACGGGGAGCTGTTTTTT,CASSPLDGELFF
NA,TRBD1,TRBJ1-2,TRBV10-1,TGCGCCAGCGCCCCGCCGGGACAGGGGAACTATGGCTACACCTTC,CASAPPGQGNYGYTF
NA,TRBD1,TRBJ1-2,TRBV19,TGTGCCAGTAGCCCAGGGACAGGAAACTATGGCTACACCTTC,CASSPGTGNYGYTF
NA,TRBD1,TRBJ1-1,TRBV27,TGTGCCAGCAGTTTGCACCCGACAGGGGACACTGAAGCTTTCTTT,CASSLHPTGDTEAFF